This T cell receptor (beta chain) appears in the sequencing data of a study of OX40 agonist ivuxolimab in advanced cancers. Study outcomes and limitations: CD4+ and CD8+ T cells in blood underwent clonal expansion by week 6 at 0.1 to 3.0 mg/kg.

This clone was found a few times. Its specificity is not known. Only in-frame clones appear in the TCRdb table, and some are missing; sequencing was by immunoSEQ multiplex PCR. The sample has over 50,000 clones; 70% to 90% are singletons. Specimen: CD4+ or CD8+ T cells sorted from blood, collected in a trial of the OX40 agonist ivuxolimab. This clonotype was sampled from an adult with an advanced solid tumor such as melanoma, head and neck, liver or kidney cancer.

CDR3 residues: CASSQGGTAAQPQHF. The CDR3 nucleotides read TGCGCCAGCAGCCAAGGGGGGACAGCTGCTCAGCCCCAGCATTTT. V and J are TRBV4-1 and TRBJ1-5; TRBD1 agrees at 7 bases. The CDR3 length is 15 residues. CDR1 is MGHRA and CDR2 is YSYEKL in the germline V gene. V shed 1 base and J 6 bases; nucleotides not matched to a gene: 6.